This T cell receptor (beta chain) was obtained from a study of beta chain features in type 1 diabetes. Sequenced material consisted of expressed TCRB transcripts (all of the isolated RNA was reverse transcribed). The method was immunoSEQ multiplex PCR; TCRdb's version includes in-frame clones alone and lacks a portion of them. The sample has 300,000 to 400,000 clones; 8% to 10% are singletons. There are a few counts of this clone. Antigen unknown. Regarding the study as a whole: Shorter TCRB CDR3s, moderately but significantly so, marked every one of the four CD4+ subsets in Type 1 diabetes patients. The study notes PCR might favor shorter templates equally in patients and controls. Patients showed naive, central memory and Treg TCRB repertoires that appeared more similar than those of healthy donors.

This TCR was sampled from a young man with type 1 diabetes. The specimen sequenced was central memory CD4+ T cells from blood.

The CDR3 loop reads CASSARQETYEQYF. CDR3 DNA: TGTGCCAGCAGCGCCCGACAGGAGACCTACGAGCAGTACTTC. This sequence joins TRBV7-6 and TRBJ2-7, with TRBD1 as a possible D gene (6 bases). There are 14 residues in the CDR3. With 5 bases removed from V and 2 bases from J, the gap between germline ends came to 13 bases. The V gene's germline CDR1 is SGHVS and CDR2 FNYEAQ.